Reported below is one T cell receptor (beta chain). Its recognized antigen is unknown. Within one base of it there is no much larger clone, and no base qualities were kept. This sample stems from a study of vaccination effects on CD4 cells after COVID-19 (dated by TCRdb to between 2021 and 2024). About the investigation overall: Two doses of either the BNT162b2 or the mRNA-1273 mRNA SARS-CoV-2 vaccine were administered to participants. The study compared SARS-CoV-2 spike-specific CD4+ TCR repertoires before and after mRNA vaccination in COVID-19 convalescent patients and infection-naive vaccine recipients. A total of 10 COVID-19 convalescent patients and a few SARS-CoV-2-naive healthy vaccine recipients were included in the full study. In the study, cultures from other donors were sequenced using the Oncomine TCR Beta short-read assay on an Illumina iSeq 100. Overall results and qualifications from the work: In healthy vaccine recipients, vaccine-induced clones were almost all SARS-CoV-2 mono-reactive, with only 1 of 255 being cross-reactive with common cold coronaviruses. Both infection-induced and vaccine-induced clones contracted markedly at late post-vaccination timepoints, which is consistent with waning T cell responses. Limitations of the study were the small number of convalescent patients and the absence of early post-infection timepoints.

In the ViraFEST assay, PBMC were stimulated with viral peptide pools, and antigen-specific CD4+ T cell clonotypes were then identified by expansion using TCR sequencing. After around ten days of culture, CD4+ T cells were isolated with the EasySep CD4+ T cell isolation kit. Healthy vaccine recipients had no prior SARS-CoV-2 infection, confirmed by negative nucleocapsid antibodies before and after vaccination. Over 1.5 million PBMC per well were cultured with about 9 ug/ml peptides in IMDM containing approximately 4.7% human AB serum, around 10 IU/ml IL-2 and gentamicin. On days 3 and 7, half of the culture medium was replaced with fresh IL-2-containing medium. Unless otherwise noted, each peptide stimulation condition was cultured in triplicate wells. Using Ficoll-Paque Plus gradient centrifugation, PBMC were separated from whole blood and then either used fresh or cryopreserved at -140C. The overlapping peptide pools covered the spike proteins of SARS-CoV-2 and of the common cold coronaviruses HCoV-NL63, HCoV-OC43 and HCoV-229E. The QIAamp micro DNA kit was used to extract genomic DNA from the cultured CD4+ T cells.

Preparation of the library involved the immunoSEQ multiplex PCR assay. DNA from the CD4+ T cells that had been cultured and isolated underwent TCR beta CDR3 sequencing. The authors' pipeline ran thus. Non-productive TCR sequences were removed and reads were trimmed to the CDR3 region, keeping CDR3s of at least 7 amino acids. The MANAFEST web app was used to pick out antigen-specific clonotypes by comparing their expansion in peptide wells with that in reference cultures. To count as positive, a clone had to show expansion at FDR<0.05 compared with the reference and with all other wells, an odds ratio above 5, and a frequency above 0.1% in two replicate wells. Cross-reactive clonotypes were defined as significantly expanded in SARS-CoV-2 spike wells and in at least one common cold coronavirus spike condition. CDR3 similarity was assessed by Levenshtein distance with the stringdist R package, and unrooted trees were built with ape in R 3.6.1. Not all clones reach the TCRdb copy of this immuneACCESS table, which keeps in-frame sequences only. Checked studies attribute under half of the gap to unresolved V genes and leave the rest unexplained. The V and J calls and clone size were taken over from that table, and D and trimming were inferred from the DNA. The sample profile shows about 73,000 clones; under 80% of them were found once. In total, the top ten clones hold over 9.5% of the sample.

The germline V gene encodes CDR1 SQVTM and CDR2 ANQGSEA. Deletion took 1 base off V and 1 base off J, with a span of 9 bases between the germline ends. The CDR3 numbers 14 residues from cysteine through phenylalanine. Only CDR3 DNA remains: 42 bases, in frame from the first base. This material consisted of CD4+ T cells from PBMCs cultured with SARS-CoV-2 spike peptides, taken before COVID-19 vaccination. The sample's cell subset or site, from its label and the paper: SARS-CoV-2 spike overlapping peptide pool stimulation. Recombination linked TRBV29-1 to TRBJ2-3; the D gene is unclear. The TCR originated in a human donor who received a COVID-19 vaccine. The CDR3: CSVEGTSRTDTQYF. The DNA sequence is TGCAGCGTTGAAGGGACGAGCCGCACAGATACGCAGTATTTT.